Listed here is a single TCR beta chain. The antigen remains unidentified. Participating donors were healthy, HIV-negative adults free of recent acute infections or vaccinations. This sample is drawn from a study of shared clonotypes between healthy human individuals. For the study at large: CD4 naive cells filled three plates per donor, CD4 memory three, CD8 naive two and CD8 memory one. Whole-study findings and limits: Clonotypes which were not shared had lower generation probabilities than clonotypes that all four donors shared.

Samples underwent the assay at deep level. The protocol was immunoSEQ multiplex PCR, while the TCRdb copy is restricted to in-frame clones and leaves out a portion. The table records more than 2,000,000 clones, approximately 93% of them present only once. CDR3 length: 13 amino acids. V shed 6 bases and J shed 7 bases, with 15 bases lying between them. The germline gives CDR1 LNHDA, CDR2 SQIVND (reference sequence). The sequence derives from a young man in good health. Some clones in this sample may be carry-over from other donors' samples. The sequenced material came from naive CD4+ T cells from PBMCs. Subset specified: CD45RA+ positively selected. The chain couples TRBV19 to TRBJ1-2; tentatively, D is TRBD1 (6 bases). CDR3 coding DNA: TGTGCCAGTAGCCTCAAACAGGGTACTGGCTACACCTTC. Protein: CASSLKQGTGYTF.